These 29 T cell receptor beta chains came from one sample sequenced in a study of low-dose radiotherapy and immunotherapy resistance in tumors. The time point: after trial treatment. Regarding treatment: LDRT plus nivolumab, ipilimumab, low-dose cyclophosphamide and aspirin (RACIN trial). TRAV- and TRBV-specific primers primed first-strand cDNA, covering alpha and beta chains. With a V-primer adapter and a constant-region primer, TCRs were amplified for about 22 PCR cycles. Using its own MiXCR run on the reads, TCRdb lists one record per CDR3 protein. The sample yields about 58,000 distinct CDR3 sequences, about 25% seen once. This material consisted of PBMCs, taken after low-dose radiotherapy plus immunotherapy. Receptor source: a male donor with prostate cancer.

This clonotype was recorded only once. A far larger clone is a single base away, which makes a read error likely. The chain couples TRBV3-1 to TRBJ2-1; the D gene could be TRBD1 or TRBD2 (5 bases each). CDR3 size: 14 residues. Germline CDR1 and CDR2: LGHDT and YNNKEL (reference sequence). The CDR3 reads CASSLAGTNNEQIF. CDR3 sequence (DNA): TGTGCCAGCAGCTTAGCCGGGACCAACAATGAGCAGATCTTC.

This clonotype was seen ten or more times. The chain has TRBV3-1 and TRBJ1-2; unclear D gene. The CDR3 consists of 14 residues. Germline CDR1 LGHDT, CDR2 YNNKEL (reference sequence). V dropped 4 bases and J dropped 8 bases, with 17 bases sitting between them. CDR3 DNA sequence: TGTGCCAGCAGCCGGCGCGAAACGGGGTCCGGCTACACCTTC. Translated: CASSRRETGSGYTF.

This clonotype was counted ten times or more. This rearrangement joins TRBV29-1 to TRBJ2-1; 11 positions match TRBD2. CDR1 and CDR2 from the germline V gene are SQVTM and ANQGSEA. V was pared by 3 bases and J by 9 bases, with 4 bases of the junction left unmatched. The CDR3 spans 13 residues. CDR3: CSVELLAGGEQFF. CDR3 in DNA: TGCAGCGTTGAGCTCCTAGCGGGAGGTGAGCAGTTCTTC.

This clonotype was counted ten times or more. One end of the junction varies from germline; a read error may be responsible. The rearrangement uses TRBV7-7 and TRBJ2-7, with D possibly being TRBD1 (6 bases). The CDR3 contains 14 residues. Germline values: CDR1 SSHAT, CDR2 FNYEAQ (reference sequence). CDR3 DNA: TGTGCTAGCAGCTTAGGCGGAGAGGGGGACGAGCAGTACTTC. Residues: CASSLGGEGDEQYF.

This clonotype has at least ten counts. V gene TRBV5-1 combines with J gene TRBJ2-1; 9 bases map to TRBD1. This CDR3 region has 16 residues. The junction had 16 bases not matched to a gene; V was cut back by 0 bases and J by 15 bases. Per the germline V gene, CDR1 is SGHRS and CDR2 is YFSETQ. CDR3 amino acids: CASSLGSVGQGYPPFF. The CDR3 bases are TGCGCCAGCAGCTTGGGGAGCGTGGGACAGGGCTACCCGCCGTTCTTC.

This clonotype showed up many times. The chain combines TRBV28 with TRBJ1-5, with TRBD1 as a possible D gene (6 bases). From germline, CDR1 is MDHEN and CDR2 SYDVKM. V was cut by 8 bases and J by 11 bases, with 25 bases left in between. The CDR3 extends over 15 amino acids. The CDR3 region has the DNA TGTGCCAGCCAGAACCCGACAGGAGGGCTTTGGGCCCAGCATTTT. Translation gives CASQNPTGGLWAQHF.

This clonotype showed up many times. J is TRBJ2-7 and V is TRBV7-9, with D perhaps matching TRBD1 or TRBD2 (5 bases each). The CDR3 is 16 residues long. The germline V gene has CDR1 SEHNR and CDR2 FQNEAQ (reference sequence). V lost 3 bases, J lost 3 bases, and 18 bases lay in between. The DNA for the CDR3 is TGTGCCAGCAGCTTTGCCGCCGGGACGCCAAGCTACGAGCAGTACTTC. Amino acids: CASSFAAGTPSYEQYF.

The sample holds many counts of this clonotype. The chain recombines TRBV15 with TRBJ1-1; D ambiguous. The CDR3 is 14 residues long. Germline V gene data show CDR1 as LNHNV and CDR2 as YYDKDF (reference sequence). V gave up 5 bases and J gave up 1 base, with 11 bases separating them. CDR3 bases: TGTGCCACCAGCCACGGCCGGTCGAACACTGAAGCTTTCTTT. Translated, it gives CATSHGRSNTEAFF.

This clonotype has at least ten counts. The chain couples TRBV2 to TRBJ1-3; 7 bases are a match to TRBD1. CDR3 length: 14 amino acids. Germline V gene data show CDR1 as SNHLY and CDR2 as FYNNEI. The V and J ends lost 6 bases and 6 bases, in that order; junction bases with no gene match: 8. In DNA form, the CDR3 reads TGTGCCAGCAGCGCGGGACAGAAGATAAACACCATATATTTT. It yields the protein CASSAGQKINTIYF. Complete variable domain (other parts from reference TRBV2 and TRBJ1-3): EPEVTQTPSHQVTQMGQEVILRCVPISNHLYFYWYRQILGQKVEFLVSFYNNEISEKSEIFDDQFSVERPDGSNFTLKIRSTKLEDSAMYFCASSAGQKINTIYFGEGSWLTVV.

This clonotype was picked up many times. The gene calls are TRBV28 and TRBJ1-2, with a tentative D call TRBD1 (6 bases). This CDR3 region has 11 residues. The ends were cut back, 10 bases at V and 3 bases at J, with 9 bases in the middle. Germline V gene sequence: CDR1 MDHEN, CDR2 SYDVKM. The CDR3 reads CATSGDYGYTF. In DNA form, the CDR3 reads TGTGCCACCTCAGGGGACTATGGCTACACCTTC.

This clonotype was observed many times. The junction departs from germline at one end; a sequencing error may be responsible. The chain employs TRBV19 and TRBJ1-5; D may be TRBD1 (6 bases). The CDR3 is 15 residues long. CDR1 and CDR2 from the germline V gene are LNHDA and SQIVND (reference sequence). The CDR3 spells CASTRAGGAGQPQHF. DNA of the CDR3: TGTGCAAGTACTCGGGCGGGGGGCGCAGGTCAGCCCCAGCATTTT.

As concerns this clonotype: This probably arose from a read error, given a far larger clone one base away. This sequence joins TRBV5-1 and TRBJ2-1; TRBD2 is a possible D gene (6 bases). Germline CDR1 and CDR2: SGHRS and YFSETQ. This CDR3 has 13 amino acids. Trimming shortened V by 3 bases and J by 10 bases, and 14 bases separated the two germline ends. The CDR3 here is CASSSGLWYEQFF. The DNA of the CDR3 is TGCGCCAGCAGCTCCGGACTATGGTACGAGCAGTTCTTC.

Concerning this clonotype: A far larger clone lies a single base away; this is likely a read error. V and J are TRBV10-3 and TRBJ2-3, with 7 positions matching TRBD2. Trimming cost V 10 bases and J 0 bases; bases outside gene matches: 4. The CDR3 is 13 amino acids. Germline lookup yields CDR1 ENHRY and CDR2 SYGVKD. CDR3 sequence: CASDSGSTDTQYF. DNA for the CDR3: TGTGCCAGTGATAGCGGGAGCACAGATACGCAGTATTTT.

The sample holds one count of this clonotype. The rearrangement uses TRBV7-9 and TRBJ2-3; the D gene could be TRBD1 or TRBD2 (5 bases each). This CDR3 has 17 residues. With 5 bases removed from V and 5 bases from J, the gap between germline ends came to 23 bases. Germline V CDR1 and CDR2: SEHNR, FQNEAQ (reference sequence). The CDR3 loop reads CASSNPASGLRGDTQYF. DNA of the CDR3: TGTGCCAGCAGCAACCCCGCCTCGGGGTTAAGGGGAGATACGCAGTATTTT.

This clonotype was counted ten times or more. J is TRBJ2-3 and V is TRBV25-1; D unclear. This CDR3 is 13 amino acids long. Per germline, CDR1 MGHDK and CDR2 SYGVNS. V shed 10 bases and J shed 6 bases, with 17 bases lying between them. The CDR3 loop is CATAGSPLDTQYF. DNA for the CDR3: TGTGCCACCGCTGGGTCACCCCTGGATACGCAGTATTTT.

This clonotype was counted ten times or more. The chain uses TRBV27 and TRBJ2-1, with D hard to call. The V end lost 9 bases, the J end lost 5 bases, and 17 bases lay between the germline ends. The CDR3 runs 14 residues. Germline V CDR1 and CDR2: MNHEY, SMNVEV (reference sequence). The CDR3 DNA reads as TGTGCCAGTGTATCACGGACCCACGACAATGAGCAGTTCTTC. This gives the protein CASVSRTHDNEQFF.

This clonotype was observed many times. The genes are TRBV10-3 and TRBJ2-3; perhaps TRBD1 as D (6 bases). This CDR3 has 14 amino acids. CDR1 is ENHRY and CDR2 is SYGVKD in the germline V gene. Trimming took off 6 bases at V and 6 bases at J, with 16 bases between the two ends. For the CDR3, the DNA is TGTGCCATCAGCCGGGGTCAGGGGCTTGATACGCAGTATTTT. This codes for CAISRGQGLDTQYF.

V is TRBV29-1 and J is TRBJ1-1; 7 bases fit TRBD1. The CDR3 extends over 14 amino acids. The V segment lost 7 bases and the J segment 4 bases; nucleotides outside the gene matches: 12. The germline CDR1 and CDR2 sequences are SQVTM and ANQGSEA. This chain's CDR3 is CSAYPTGPFTEAFF. The CDR3 DNA sequence: TGCAGCGCTTACCCGACAGGGCCATTCACTGAAGCTTTCTTT.

The rearrangement uses TRBV19 and TRBJ1-1, with unresolved D. Germline values: CDR1 LNHDA, CDR2 SQIVND (reference sequence). Trimming removed 2 bases from V and 4 bases from J, with 8 bases in between. The CDR3 loop spans 13 amino acids. The CDR3 reads CASSILDGTEAFF. CDR3 nucleotides: TGTGCCAGTAGTATATTGGACGGCACTGAAGCTTTCTTT.

In this sample, this clonotype turned up a few times. This chain links TRBV5-6 with TRBJ1-3; D call uncertain. V was shortened by 0 bases and J by 2 bases, with 6 bases between the two germline ends. The CDR3 sequence is 14 residues long. Looked up from germline, CDR1 is SGHDT and CDR2 is YYEEEE. CDR3 sequence: CASSLDLAGNTIYF. CDR3 DNA: TGTGCCAGCAGCTTGGACCTTGCTGGAAACACCATATATTTT.

This clonotype was seen ten or more times. The rearrangement links TRBV20-1 to TRBJ2-3, with 10 bases aligning to TRBD2. CDR1 DFQATT and CDR2 SNEGSKA come from the germline V gene (reference sequence). The CDR3 covers 14 residues. Trimming at V came to 1 base and at J to 4 bases, leaving 2 bases not matched to a gene. CDR3 coding DNA: TGCAGTGCTAGAGGGACTAGCGGCTCAGATACGCAGTATTTT. It is translated as CSARGTSGSDTQYF.

This clonotype was found many times. The V gene is TRBV19, the J gene TRBJ1-2, with TRBD1 identical over 8 bases. CDR3 length: 14 residues. Looked up from germline, CDR1 is LNHDA and CDR2 is SQIVND (reference sequence). The junction had 9 bases not matched to a gene; V was cut back by 3 bases and J by 9 bases. CDR3 in DNA: TGTGCCAGTAGTATGGGGACAGGTCCAATTCGCTACACCTTC. Translation: CASSMGTGPIRYTF.

This clonotype was detected ten times or more. In DNA, the CDR3 is TGCAGTGCTAGAGACGGCGGGAGGGCTCTGGGGTACGAGCAGTACTTC. Translation: CSARDGGRALGYEQYF. The chain carries TRBV20-1 and TRBJ2-7, with 9 bases fitting TRBD2. This CDR3 has 16 amino acids. Germline values: CDR1 DFQATT, CDR2 SNEGSKA (reference sequence). V gave up 0 bases and J gave up 4 bases; unmatched junction bases: 10.

Concerning this clonotype: Given a far larger clone just one base away, this is likely a sequencing read error. V usage is TRBV5-1 and J usage is TRBJ2-1, with 10 nucleotides matching TRBD2. CDR1 is SGHRS and CDR2 is YFSETQ in the germline V gene. V gave up 4 bases and J gave up 10 bases; unmatched junction bases: 11. CDR3 length: 15 amino acids. CDR3 DNA sequence: TGCGCCAGCAGCCGCGGACTAGCGGCCGATTACGAGCAGTTCTTC. Encoded protein: CASSRGLAADYEQFF. Full variable domain (rest looked up from reference TRBV5-1 and TRBJ2-1): KAGVTQTPRYLIKTRGQQVTLSCSPISGHRSVSWYQQTPGQGLQFLFEYFSETQRNKGNFPGRFSGRQFSNSRSEMNVSTLELGDSALYLCASSRGLAADYEQFFGPGTRLTVL.

The sample holds many counts of this clonotype. This sequence joins TRBV3-1 and TRBJ1-6; D ambiguous. The CDR3 contains 15 residues. The V gene's germline CDR1 is LGHDT and CDR2 YNNKEL (reference sequence). V lost 1 base, J lost 6 bases, and 10 bases lay in between. CDR3 DNA sequence: TGTGCCAGCAGCCAAGTGGCGGGGATTAATTCACCCCTCCACTTT. Amino acids: CASSQVAGINSPLHF. The entire variable domain, with the rest obtained from reference TRBV3-1 and TRBJ1-6, is as follows: DTAVSQTPKYLVTQMGNDKSIKCEQNLGHDTMYWYKQDSKKFLKIMFSYNNKELIINETVPNRFSPKSPDKAHLNLHINSLELGDSAVYFCASSQVAGINSPLHFGNGTRLTVT.

The chain combines TRBV15 with TRBJ2-3, with D possibly being TRBD1 or TRBD2 (5 bases each). Germline V CDR1 and CDR2: LNHNV, YYDKDF (reference sequence). Trimming cost V 3 bases and J 2 bases, with 12 bases left between them. The CDR3 has 15 amino acids. This CDR3 is CATSSVGAPTDTQYF. CDR3 bases: TGTGCCACCAGCAGTGTCGGGGCTCCCACAGATACGCAGTATTTT.

This clonotype was observed at least ten times. The V and J genes are TRBV29-1 and TRBJ1-4; 7 nucleotides line up with TRBD1. This CDR3 region has 13 residues. V lost 1 base and J lost 8; bases outside the gene matches: 4. Germline V gives CDR1 SQVTM, CDR2 ANQGSEA. This chain's CDR3 is CSVEVGGPEKLFF. The CDR3 DNA sequence: TGCAGCGTTGAAGTAGGGGGCCCAGAAAAACTGTTTTTT.

This clonotype has ten or more counts. The chain uses TRBV7-9 and TRBJ2-1; 8 bases agree with TRBD2. Germline V gene sequence: CDR1 SEHNR, CDR2 FQNEAQ (reference sequence). The CDR3 extends over 14 amino acids. V lost 8 bases to trimming and J lost 6 bases; unmatched junction nucleotides: 9. The CDR3 bases are TGTGCCAGCCAGGGTCGAAGCGGGGGCAATGAGCAGTTCTTC. This translates into CASQGRSGGNEQFF.

The DNA of the CDR3 is TGTGCCAGCAGCGCAGGGGACCGACCCGGGGAGCTGTTTTTT. This gives the protein CASSAGDRPGELFF. The chain combines TRBV9 with TRBJ2-2, with D possibly matching TRBD1 (6 bases). Trimming removed 3 bases at V and 6 bases at J, with 12 bases between. There are 14 residues in the CDR3. CDR1 is SGDLS and CDR2 is YYNGEE in the germline V gene.